Described below is a single T cell receptor (beta chain) sequence and its context. Antigen: not known. Though probably carrying unrecorded immune exposures, donors were nominally healthy at sampling. Per germline, CDR1 GTSNPN and CDR2 SVGIG (reference sequence). J lost 5 bases, V lost 5 bases, and 11 bases had no gene match. The CDR3 is made up of 14 amino acids. These data originate in a study of cytomegalovirus exposure and HLA in healthy donors. Overall study findings and caveats: Earlier analysis found most TCR beta V segments productive about 87% or about 30% of the time. The authors enumerated over 150 TCR beta chains as linked to cytomegalovirus. Later analysis identified several of the most significant clusters that appeared linked to common viral pathogens.

The PCR had 60 Vbeta and 13 Jbeta primers. The repertoire was sequenced with immunoSEQ multiplex PCR; TCRdb's copy has only in-frame clones and lacks some. The sample carries around 150,000 clones, approximately 77% recorded once. The source is a man younger than 40 in good health and CMV-seropositive. The chain recombines TRBV30 with TRBJ1-2, with TRBD1 matching 7 bases. Sequenced sample: PBMCs. CDR3 protein: CAWGRDSVLYGYTF. The CDR3 DNA follows: TGTGCCTGGGGCCGGGACAGCGTTTTATATGGCTACACCTTC.